Listed below are T cell receptor beta chains from one sample, sequenced in a study of beta chain features in type 1 diabetes. Libraries were prepared by immunoSEQ multiplex PCR; TCRdb keeps only in-frame clonotypes and omits some of them. The data contain nearly 250,000 clones, 11% to 15% of them seen just once; the ten biggest clones take up approximately 0.024%. Material: naive CD4+ T cells from blood. These receptors were obtained from a middle-aged woman in good health. CDR3s include the opening cysteine and the closing phenylalanine or tryptophan. The D gene is left open where the match is weak. Clone size appears in some rows only: once, few, many, or a class for an expanded clone.

d_gene,abundance,v_gene,j_gene,len,CDR3aa,CDR3nt
NA,few,TRBV9,TRBJ1-2,14,CASSVGNPRSGYTF,TGTGCCAGCAGCGTAGGGAACCCAAGGAGTGGCTACACCTTC
NA,few,TRBV5-1,TRBJ2-2,15,CASSLADRAGGELFF,TGCGCCAGCAGCTTGGCCGATAGGGCGGGCGGGGAGCTGTTTTTT
NA,few,TRBV13,TRBJ2-3,16,CASSLGSTSSGDTQYF,TGTGCCAGCAGCTTGGGGAGTACTAGCTCCGGTGATACGCAGTATTTT
TRBD1,few,TRBV18,TRBJ1-6,16,CASCTSGTGTNSPLHF,TGTGCCAGCTGTACCTCCGGGACAGGGACCAATTCACCCCTCCACTTT
TRBD1,few,TRBV5-4,TRBJ2-3,16,CASSLAGTGFTDTQYF,TGTGCCAGCAGCTTGGCTGGGACAGGTTTCACAGATACGCAGTATTTT
NA,few,TRBV9,TRBJ2-1,16,CASSLGGLATTNEQFF,TGTGCCAGCAGCCTCGGCGGGCTAGCGACTACCAATGAGCAGTTCTTC
TRBD2,NA,TRBV11-2,TRBJ2-2,15,CASSFTSGGAGELFF,TGTGCCAGCAGCTTTACTAGCGGGGGGGCCGGGGAGCTGTTTTTT
TRBD1,few,TRBV27,TRBJ2-1,16,CASSRPGQGAYNEQFF,TGTGCCAGCAGCCGGCCTGGACAGGGTGCCTACAATGAGCAGTTCTTC
NA,few,TRBV29-1,TRBJ1-1,13,CSVANGGGTEAFF,TGCAGCGTTGCGAACGGTGGGGGGACTGAAGCTTTCTTT
TRBD2,few,TRBV9,TRBJ2-7,17,CASSVDPSGALTYEQYF,TGTGCCAGCAGCGTAGATCCTAGCGGGGCATTAACCTACGAGCAGTACTTC
NA,NA,TRBV7-2,TRBJ2-7,16,CASSPYNRAITPEQYF,TGTGCCAGCAGCCCCTACAACAGGGCGATAACCCCCGAGCAGTACTTC
NA,NA,TRBV14,TRBJ1-2,17,CASSQGSHRVVNYGYTF,TGTGCCAGCAGCCAAGGTTCTCATCGGGTAGTTAACTATGGCTACACCTTC
TRBD2,NA,TRBV12-5,TRBJ2-3,16,CASGSGLAGFTDTQYF,TGTGCTAGTGGTTCTGGACTAGCTGGATTCACAGATACGCAGTATTTT
NA,few,TRBV7-2,TRBJ1-1,12,CASNPRVTEAFF,TGTGCCAGCAATCCCCGGGTCACTGAAGCTTTCTTT
NA,few,TRBV5-1,TRBJ1-2,15,CASSLESIEHYGYTF,TGCGCCAGCAGCTTGGAATCTATAGAGCACTATGGCTACACCTTC
TRBD1,NA,TRBV4-3,TRBJ1-1,14,CASSVRGRNTEAFF,TGCGCCAGCAGCGTCAGGGGGAGGAACACTGAAGCTTTCTTT
TRBD1,few,TRBV18,TRBJ2-5,16,CASSRTDRAIQETQYF,TGTGCCAGCTCCCGCACGGACAGGGCTATCCAAGAGACCCAGTACTTC
TRBD2,few,TRBV6-5,TRBJ2-3,15,CASSRGGASTDTQYF,TGTGCCAGCAGTCGCGGGGGGGCTAGCACAGATACGCAGTATTTT
NA,NA,TRBV6-5,TRBJ2-3,15,CASSYWEAGTDTQYF,TGTGCCAGCAGTTACTGGGAGGCGGGCACAGATACGCAGTATTTT
TRBD2,NA,TRBV9,TRBJ2-1,15,CASSLTSGGWDEQFF,TGTGCCAGCAGCCTAACTAGCGGGGGCTGGGATGAGCAGTTCTTC
NA,few,TRBV29-1,TRBJ1-2,14,CSVDGGTGNYGYTF,TGCAGCGTTGATGGGGGCACGGGCAACTATGGCTACACCTTC
TRBD1,few,TRBV19,TRBJ2-7,12,CASSTPGGEQYF,TGTGCCAGTAGTACCCCAGGGGGCGAGCAGTACTTC
NA,NA,TRBV29-1,TRBJ1-3,14,CSADLGSSGNTIYF,TGCAGCGCAGACCTTGGGAGTTCTGGAAACACCATATATTTT
TRBD2,NA,TRBV7-9,TRBJ2-1,15,CASSPSGGSYNEQFF,TGTGCCAGCAGCCCTAGCGGGGGCTCCTACAATGAGCAGTTCTTC
TRBD1,NA,TRBV27,TRBJ1-1,16,CASSLGTGLMNTEAFF,TGTGCCAGCAGTTTGGGGACAGGCCTCATGAACACTGAAGCTTTCTTT
NA,NA,TRBV9,TRBJ1-1,15,CASSVPSSPNTEAFF,TGTGCCAGCAGCGTCCCCTCAAGCCCGAACACTGAAGCTTTCTTT
NA,NA,TRBV11-2,TRBJ2-2,15,CASSNQGRGPGELFF,TGTGCCAGCAGCAACCAGGGGAGAGGGCCCGGGGAGCTGTTTTTT
TRBD2,NA,TRBV7-9,TRBJ2-7,14,CASSFGLAGGEQYF,TGTGCCAGCAGCTTCGGACTAGCGGGGGGCGAGCAGTACTTC
NA,NA,TRBV5-1,TRBJ1-5,16,CASSLVPGISNQPQHF,TGCGCCAGCAGCTTGGTCCCCGGGATCAGCAATCAGCCCCAGCATTTT
NA,few,TRBV5-6,TRBJ2-2,15,CASSFGAGESGELFF,TGTGCCAGCAGCTTCGGGGCAGGGGAATCGGGGGAGCTGTTTTTT
NA,few,TRBV5-1,TRBJ1-6,17,CASSSAPGRQGNSPLHF,TGCGCCAGCAGCTCGGCCCCGGGACGTCAGGGGAATTCACCCCTCCACTTT
NA,NA,TRBV5-1,TRBJ2-7,14,CASSFSEVIHEQYF,TGCGCCAGCAGCTTTAGCGAGGTGATCCACGAGCAGTACTTC
NA,few,TRBV9,TRBJ1-2,12,CASSATVYGYTF,TGTGCCAGCAGCGCGACAGTCTATGGCTACACCTTC
NA,many,TRBV29-1,TRBJ2-5,10,CSVGQETQYF,TGCAGCGTCGGGCAAGAGACCCAGTACTTC
TRBD1,NA,TRBV11-2,TRBJ1-2,15,CASSSQGQGVYGYTF,TGTGCCAGCAGCTCACAAGGACAGGGGGTATATGGCTACACCTTC
NA,NA,TRBV6-5,TRBJ1-5,16,CASSYSAGAGNQPQHF,TGTGCCAGCAGTTACTCGGCGGGGGCCGGCAATCAGCCCCAGCATTTT
TRBD1,NA,TRBV5-1,TRBJ2-7,16,CASSWSGQGSSYEQYF,TGCGCCAGCAGCTGGAGTGGACAGGGTTCAAGCTACGAGCAGTACTTC
TRBD1,NA,TRBV4-3,TRBJ2-4,14,CASSQGQGENIQYF,TGCGCCAGCAGCCAAGGACAGGGGGAAAACATTCAGTACTTC
NA,NA,TRBV2,TRBJ1-2,9,CASSGQGPF,TGTGCCAGCAGTGGTCAGGGCCCCTTC